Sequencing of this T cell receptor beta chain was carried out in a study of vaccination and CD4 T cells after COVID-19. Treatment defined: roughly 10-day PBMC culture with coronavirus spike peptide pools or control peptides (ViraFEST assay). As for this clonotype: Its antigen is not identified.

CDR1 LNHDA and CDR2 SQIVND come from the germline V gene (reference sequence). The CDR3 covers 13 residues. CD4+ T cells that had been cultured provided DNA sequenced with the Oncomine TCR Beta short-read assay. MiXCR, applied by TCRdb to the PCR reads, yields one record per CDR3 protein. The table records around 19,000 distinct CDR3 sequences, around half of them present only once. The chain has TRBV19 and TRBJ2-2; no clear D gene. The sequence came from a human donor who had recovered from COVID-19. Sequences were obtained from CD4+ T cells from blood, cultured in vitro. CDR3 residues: CASQPRNTGELFF. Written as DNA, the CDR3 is TGTGCTTCACAGCCCCGGAACACCGGGGAGCTGTTTTTT.